This T cell receptor beta chain derives from a study of blood T cell repertoires in COVID-19 (dated by TCRdb to the early 2020s). Background on the whole study: The collaborator samples originated in the United States, Italy and Spain and spanned the acute and convalescent phases of COVID-19. Nearly every sample came with metadata listing a de-identified subject ID, COVID-19 status, age in years and sex. Where available, HLA class I and class II types were obtained from metadata supplied by the sample provider rather than from assay-based typing. The samples were drawn from two sources: the first 160 participants of the ongoing ImmuneRACE study, and fewer than 1,500 subjects contributed by 6 global collaborators. A freely available public database, intended as a resource for researchers studying the immune response to SARS-CoV-2, is where the repertoires were released. Deeply sampled blood TCRbeta repertoires from subjects exposed to, actively infected with, or recovered from COVID-19 were included in the dataset. The material from the prospective study consisted of cDNA or gDNA derived from T cells, B-cell-depleted T cells, or PBMCs. Study-wide conclusions, independent of this receptor: The quantity of clinical and demographic metadata differed by source and by participant and was supplied without curation.

Comment on this clone: The antigen it recognizes is unknown. Per-base quality was not reported, and no clone a single base away is much larger than it.

The immunoSEQ Assay, a bias-controlled multiplex PCR, was used to amplify TCRbeta CDR3 regions from genomic DNA. The study's processing was this. Within the assay, amplification of reference gene primers was used to estimate how many nucleated cells each sample contained. Sequence reads were collapsed and filtered to measure the absolute abundance of every unique TCRbeta CDR3 rearrangement. For each sample, productive Simpson clonality was calculated as the square root of Simpson's diversity index across productive rearrangements. Drawn from immuneACCESS, this table holds only the in-frame rearrangements with V and J called that TCRdb kept. Clones are partly lost; checked studies trace under half to an unresolved V gene and leave the rest unexplained. The DNA was the basis for D and trimming; V, J and clone size are from that table. In this sample the table shows about 69,000 clones, 82% of which occur a single time. 27% of the sample comes from the top ten.

In the germline V gene, CDR1 corresponds to KGHDR and CDR2 to SFDVKD. The CDR3 runs 13 amino acids, cysteine and phenylalanine included. Left in the record is the CDR3 DNA by itself, 39 bases read in frame from the first base. Unmatched junction bases come to 9, with V trimmed by 3 bases and J by 15 bases. Each collaborating institution followed its own protocols to collect whole blood in K2EDTA tubes. For TCRbeta analysis, collaborators shipped samples in one of three forms: frozen whole blood, isolated PBMCs, or DNA extracted from either of those sample types. The chain uses TRBV24-1 and TRBJ2-1, and TRBD1 matches 8 of the central bases. The specimen was peripheral blood. The clonotype was recovered from a human donor in a cohort sampled during active COVID-19. This receptor has the CDR3 CATSDRQGQVRFF. The nucleotides read TGTGCCACCAGTGATCGACAGGGGCAGGTGCGGTTCTTC.